This record concerns one TCR beta chain sequence. A quantity of about 0.5 to 1 ug RNA underwent reverse transcription using random hexamers. One entry per CDR3 protein results from TCRdb running MiXCR on the immunoSEQ multiplex PCR reads. Of over 150,000 distinct CDR3 sequences in the sample, around 96% are singletons; the top ten hold roughly 0.088%. The sample comes from a study of CD8 T cells in Susac syndrome. Germline trimming cut 4 bases from V and 5 bases from J; bases unmatched to any gene: 6. Germline loops: CDR1 LNHNV, CDR2 YYDKDF (reference sequence). CDR3 length equals 14 residues. Sequencing of TCR beta was carried out in blood CD8+ and CD4+ T cells.

The V call is TRBV15, the J call TRBJ2-7; 9 nucleotides align to TRBD2. This clonotype was obtained from a human donor with multiple sclerosis. What was sequenced was CD4+ T cells from PBMCs. This chain's CDR3 is CATSTLAGAHEQYF. The CDR3 coding sequence is TGTGCCACCAGCACCTTAGCGGGAGCTCACGAGCAGTACTTC.